This TCR beta chain was identified in a study of T cell responses to AZD1222 COVID-19 vaccine. Notes on the study in general: Regions 160-218 and 743-854 held dominance among vaccine-associated CD4 TCRs, which spanned spike.

The data were produced by immunoSEQ multiplex PCR, yet TCRdb's version contains in-frame clones alone and is incomplete. The sample has 150,000 to 200,000 clones, roughly nine tenths seen once. Trimming shortened V by 0 bases and J by 4 bases, and 10 bases separated the two germline ends. The germline V gene has CDR1 LNHDA and CDR2 SQIVND (reference sequence). The CDR3 sequence is 15 residues long. As for this clone: Its antigen is currently unknown.

The source of this sequence is an adult in good health. Sequenced material: peripheral blood, taken on day 0 of AZD1222 vaccination. The chain joins TRBV19 to TRBJ1-5, with TRBD1 as a possible D gene (5 bases). CDR3 loop: CASSIDHRFNQPQHF. The CDR3 region has the DNA TGTGCCAGTAGTATAGATCACAGGTTTAATCAGCCCCAGCATTTT.